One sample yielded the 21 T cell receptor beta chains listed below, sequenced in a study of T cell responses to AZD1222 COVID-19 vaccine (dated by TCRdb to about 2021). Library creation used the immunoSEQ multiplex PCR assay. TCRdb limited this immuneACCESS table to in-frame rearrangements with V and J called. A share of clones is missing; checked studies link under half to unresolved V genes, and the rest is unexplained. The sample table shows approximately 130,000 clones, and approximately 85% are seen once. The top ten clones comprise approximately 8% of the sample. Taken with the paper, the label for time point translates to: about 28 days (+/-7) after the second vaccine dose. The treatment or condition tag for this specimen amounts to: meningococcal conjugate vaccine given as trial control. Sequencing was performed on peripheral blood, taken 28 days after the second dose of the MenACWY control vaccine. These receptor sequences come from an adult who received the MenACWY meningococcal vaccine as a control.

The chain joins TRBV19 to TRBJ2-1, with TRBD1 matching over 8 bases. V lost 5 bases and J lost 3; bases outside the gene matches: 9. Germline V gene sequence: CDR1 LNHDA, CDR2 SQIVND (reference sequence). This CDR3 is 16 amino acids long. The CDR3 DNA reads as TGTGCCAGTAGTCCTCTGACAGGGGAGGTCTACAATGAGCAGTTCTTC. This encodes CASSPLTGEVYNEQFF.

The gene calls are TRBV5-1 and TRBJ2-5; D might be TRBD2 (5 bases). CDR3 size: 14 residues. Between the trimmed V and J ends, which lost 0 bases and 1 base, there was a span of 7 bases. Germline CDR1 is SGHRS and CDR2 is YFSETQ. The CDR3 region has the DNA TGCGCCAGCAGCTTGGGGACTTTCCAAGAGACCCAGTACTTC. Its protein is CASSLGTFQETQYF.

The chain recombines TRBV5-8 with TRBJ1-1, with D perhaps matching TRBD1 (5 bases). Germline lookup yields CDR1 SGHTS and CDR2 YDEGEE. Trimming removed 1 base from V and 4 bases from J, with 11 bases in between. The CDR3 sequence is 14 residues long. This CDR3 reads CASSLQGASTEAFF. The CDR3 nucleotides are TGTGCCAGCAGCTTGCAGGGAGCGAGCACTGAAGCTTTCTTT.

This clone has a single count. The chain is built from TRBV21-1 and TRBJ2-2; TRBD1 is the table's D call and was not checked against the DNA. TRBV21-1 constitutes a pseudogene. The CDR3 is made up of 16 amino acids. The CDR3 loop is CASSKGYSSNTGELFF. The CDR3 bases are TGTGCCAGCAGCAAAGGCTACAGCTCGAACACCGGGGAGCTGTTTTTT.

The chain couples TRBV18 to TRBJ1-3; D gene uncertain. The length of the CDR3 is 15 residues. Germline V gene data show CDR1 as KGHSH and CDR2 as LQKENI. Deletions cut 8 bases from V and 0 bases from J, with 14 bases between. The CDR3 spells CASARQGPSGNTIYF. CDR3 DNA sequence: TGTGCCAGCGCGCGACAAGGCCCCTCTGGAAACACCATATATTTT. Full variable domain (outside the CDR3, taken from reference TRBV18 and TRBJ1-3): NAGVMQNPRHLVRRRGQEARLRCSPMKGHSHVYWYRQLPEEGLKFMVYLQKENIIDESGMPKERFSAEFPKEGPSILRIQQVVRGDSAAYFCASARQGPSGNTIYFGEGSWLTVV.

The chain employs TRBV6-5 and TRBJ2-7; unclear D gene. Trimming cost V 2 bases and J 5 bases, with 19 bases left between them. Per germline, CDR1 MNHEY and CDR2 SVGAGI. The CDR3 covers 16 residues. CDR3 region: CASSYMRPRPTDEQYF. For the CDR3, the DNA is TGTGCCAGCAGTTACATGAGACCTCGGCCTACGGACGAGCAGTACTTC.

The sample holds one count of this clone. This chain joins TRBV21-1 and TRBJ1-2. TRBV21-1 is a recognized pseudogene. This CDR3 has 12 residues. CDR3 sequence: CASSKTPYGYTF. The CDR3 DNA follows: TGTGCCAGCAGCAAAACCCCCTATGGCTACACCTTC.

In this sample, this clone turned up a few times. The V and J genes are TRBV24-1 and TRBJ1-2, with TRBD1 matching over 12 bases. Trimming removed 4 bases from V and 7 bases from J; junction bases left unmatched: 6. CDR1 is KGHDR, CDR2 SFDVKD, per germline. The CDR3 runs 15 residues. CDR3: CATSEGTGGAGGYTF. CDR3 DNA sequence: TGTGCCACCAGTGAGGGGACAGGGGGCGCGGGTGGCTACACCTTC.

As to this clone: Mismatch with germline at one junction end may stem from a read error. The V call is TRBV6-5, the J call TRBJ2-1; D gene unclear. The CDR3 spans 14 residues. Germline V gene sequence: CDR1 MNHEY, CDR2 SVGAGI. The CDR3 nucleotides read TGTGCCACCCTTGGGGTGGTGGGGTTCAATGGGCAGTTCTTC. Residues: CATLGVVGFNGQFF.

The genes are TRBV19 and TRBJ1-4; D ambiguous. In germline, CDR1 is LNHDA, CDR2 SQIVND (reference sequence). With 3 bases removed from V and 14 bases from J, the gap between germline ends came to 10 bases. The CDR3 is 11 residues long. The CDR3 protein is CASSISRTLFF. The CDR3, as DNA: TGTGCCAGTAGTATTTCGAGGACCCTGTTTTTT.

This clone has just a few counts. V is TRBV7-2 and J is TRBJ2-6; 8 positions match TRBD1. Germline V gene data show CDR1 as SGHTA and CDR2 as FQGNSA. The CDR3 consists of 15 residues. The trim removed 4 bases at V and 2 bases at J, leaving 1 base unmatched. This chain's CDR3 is CASSYRGAGANVLTF. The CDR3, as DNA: TGTGCCAGCAGCTACAGGGGGGCTGGGGCCAACGTCCTGACTTTC.

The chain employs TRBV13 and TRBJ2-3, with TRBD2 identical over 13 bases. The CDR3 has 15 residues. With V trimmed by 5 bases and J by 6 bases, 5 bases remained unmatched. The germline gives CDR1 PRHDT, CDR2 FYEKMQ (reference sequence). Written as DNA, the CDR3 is TGTGCCAGCAGCCTGGGACTAGCGGGATGGGATACGCAGTATTTT. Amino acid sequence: CASSLGLAGWDTQYF. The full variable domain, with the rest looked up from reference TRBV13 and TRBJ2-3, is AAGVIQSPRHLIKEKRETATLKCYPIPRHDTVYWYQQGPGQDPQFLISFYEKMQSDKGSIPDRFSAQQFSDYHSELNMSSLELGDSALYFCASSLGLAGWDTQYFGPGTRLTVL.

For the CDR3, the DNA is TGTGCCAGCAGCTTAGGCCGGCCCCGTAGCACAGATACGCAGTATTTT. This sequence encodes CASSLGRPRSTDTQYF. This rearrangement joins TRBV11-2 to TRBJ2-3; D is unresolved. V lost 1 base and J lost 0, with 11 bases in between. The CDR3 covers 16 residues. Germline V lookup: CDR1 SGHAT, CDR2 FQNNGV.

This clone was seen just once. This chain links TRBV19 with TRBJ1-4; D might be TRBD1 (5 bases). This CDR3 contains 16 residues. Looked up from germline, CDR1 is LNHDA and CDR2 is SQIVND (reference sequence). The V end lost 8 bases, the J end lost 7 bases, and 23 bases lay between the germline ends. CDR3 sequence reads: CASGRGIQFSGEKLFF. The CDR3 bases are TGTGCCAGTGGGCGGGGGATTCAATTTTCCGGTGAAAAACTGTTTTTT.

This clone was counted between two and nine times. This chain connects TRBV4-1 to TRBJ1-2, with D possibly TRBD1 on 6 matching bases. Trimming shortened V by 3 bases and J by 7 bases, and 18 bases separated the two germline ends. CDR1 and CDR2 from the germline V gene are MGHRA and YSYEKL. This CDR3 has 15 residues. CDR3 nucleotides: TGCGCCAGCAGCCACCCAGGGCAGGGGCTGGGTGGCTACACCTTC. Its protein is CASSHPGQGLGGYTF.

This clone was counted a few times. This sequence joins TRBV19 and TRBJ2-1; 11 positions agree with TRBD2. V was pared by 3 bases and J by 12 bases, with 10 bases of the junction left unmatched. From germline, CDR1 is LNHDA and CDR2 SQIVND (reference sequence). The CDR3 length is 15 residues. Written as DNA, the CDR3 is TGTGCCAGTAGTATGTCACTAGCGGGAGTTCAAGGGCAGTTCTTC. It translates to CASSMSLAGVQGQFF.

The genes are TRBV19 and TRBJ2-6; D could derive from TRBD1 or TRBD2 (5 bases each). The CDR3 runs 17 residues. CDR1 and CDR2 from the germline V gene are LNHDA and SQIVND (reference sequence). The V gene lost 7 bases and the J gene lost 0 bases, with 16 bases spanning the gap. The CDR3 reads CASTPWDAPSGANVLTF. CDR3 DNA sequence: TGTGCCAGTACACCGTGGGACGCCCCCTCTGGGGCCAACGTCCTGACTTTC.

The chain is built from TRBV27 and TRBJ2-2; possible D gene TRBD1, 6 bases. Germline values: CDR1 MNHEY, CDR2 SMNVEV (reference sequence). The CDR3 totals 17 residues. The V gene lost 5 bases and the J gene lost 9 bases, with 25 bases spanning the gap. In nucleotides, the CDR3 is TGTGCCAGCAGTCCCCTTCGACAGGATATCAGGATTAGGGAGCTGTTTTTT. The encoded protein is CASSPLRQDIRIRELFF.

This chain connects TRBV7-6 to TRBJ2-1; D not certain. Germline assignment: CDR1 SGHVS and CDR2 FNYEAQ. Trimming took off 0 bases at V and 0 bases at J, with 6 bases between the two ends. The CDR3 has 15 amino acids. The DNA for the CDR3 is TGTGCCAGCAGCTTAGCAGGTTCCTCCTACAATGAGCAGTTCTTC. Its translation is CASSLAGSSYNEQFF.

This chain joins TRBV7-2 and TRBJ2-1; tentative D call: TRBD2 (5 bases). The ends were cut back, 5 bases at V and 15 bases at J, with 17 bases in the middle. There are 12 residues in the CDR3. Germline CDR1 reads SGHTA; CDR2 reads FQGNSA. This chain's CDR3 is CASSLGPDWGFF. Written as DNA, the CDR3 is TGTGCCAGCAGCCTAGGGCCGGACTGGGGGTTCTTC.

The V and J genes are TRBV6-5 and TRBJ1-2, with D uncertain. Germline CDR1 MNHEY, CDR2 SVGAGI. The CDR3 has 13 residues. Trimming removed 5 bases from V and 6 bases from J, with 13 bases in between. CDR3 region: CASSPRTWDGYTF. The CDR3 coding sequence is TGTGCCAGCAGTCCCCGGACGTGGGATGGCTACACCTTC.